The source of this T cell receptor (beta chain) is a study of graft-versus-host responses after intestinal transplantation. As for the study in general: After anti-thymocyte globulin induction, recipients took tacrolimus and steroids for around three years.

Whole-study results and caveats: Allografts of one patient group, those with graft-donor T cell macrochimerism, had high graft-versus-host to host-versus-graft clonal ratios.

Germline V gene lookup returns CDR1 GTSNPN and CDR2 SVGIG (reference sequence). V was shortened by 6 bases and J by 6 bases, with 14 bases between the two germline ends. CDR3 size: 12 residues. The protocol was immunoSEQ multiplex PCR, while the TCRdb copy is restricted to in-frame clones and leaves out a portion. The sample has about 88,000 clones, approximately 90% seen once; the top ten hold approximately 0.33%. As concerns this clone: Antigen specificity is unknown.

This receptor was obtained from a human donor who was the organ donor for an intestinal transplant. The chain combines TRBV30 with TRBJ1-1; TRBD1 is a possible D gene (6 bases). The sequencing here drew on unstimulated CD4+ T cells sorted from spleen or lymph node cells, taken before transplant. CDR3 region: CACQRDNPEAFF. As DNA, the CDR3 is TGTGCCTGTCAAAGGGACAACCCTGAAGCTTTCTTT.